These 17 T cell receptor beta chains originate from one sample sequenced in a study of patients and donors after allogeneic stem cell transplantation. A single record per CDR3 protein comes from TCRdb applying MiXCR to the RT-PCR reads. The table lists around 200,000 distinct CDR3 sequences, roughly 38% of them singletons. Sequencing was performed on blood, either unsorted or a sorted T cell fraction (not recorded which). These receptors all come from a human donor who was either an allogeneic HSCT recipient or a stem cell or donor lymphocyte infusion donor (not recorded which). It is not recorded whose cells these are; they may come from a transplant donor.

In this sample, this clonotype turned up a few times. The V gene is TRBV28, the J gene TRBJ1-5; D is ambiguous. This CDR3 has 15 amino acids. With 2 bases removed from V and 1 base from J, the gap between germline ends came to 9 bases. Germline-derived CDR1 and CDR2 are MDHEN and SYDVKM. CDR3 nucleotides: TGTGCCAGCAGTTTACCCCTGGACAGCAATCAGCCCCAGCATTTT. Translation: CASSLPLDSNQPQHF.

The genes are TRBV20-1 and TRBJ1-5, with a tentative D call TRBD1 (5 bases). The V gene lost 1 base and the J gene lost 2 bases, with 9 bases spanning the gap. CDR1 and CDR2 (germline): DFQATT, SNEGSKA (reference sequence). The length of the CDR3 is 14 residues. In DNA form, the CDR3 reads TGCAGTGCTAGAGTCTCGACAGGCAATCAGCCCCAGCATTTT. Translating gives CSARVSTGNQPQHF.

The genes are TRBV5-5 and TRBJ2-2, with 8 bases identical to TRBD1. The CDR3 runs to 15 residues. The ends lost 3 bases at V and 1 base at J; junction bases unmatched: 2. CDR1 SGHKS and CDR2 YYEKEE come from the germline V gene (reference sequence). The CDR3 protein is CASSWGQVNTGELFF. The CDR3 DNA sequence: TGTGCCAGCAGCTGGGGACAGGTGAACACCGGGGAGCTGTTTTTT.

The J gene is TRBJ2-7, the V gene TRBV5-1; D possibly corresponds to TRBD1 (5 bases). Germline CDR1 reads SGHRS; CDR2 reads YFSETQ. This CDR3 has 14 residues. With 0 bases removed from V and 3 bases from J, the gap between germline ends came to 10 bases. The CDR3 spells CASSLVRADYEQYF. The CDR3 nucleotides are TGCGCCAGCAGCTTGGTCAGGGCGGACTACGAGCAGTACTTC.

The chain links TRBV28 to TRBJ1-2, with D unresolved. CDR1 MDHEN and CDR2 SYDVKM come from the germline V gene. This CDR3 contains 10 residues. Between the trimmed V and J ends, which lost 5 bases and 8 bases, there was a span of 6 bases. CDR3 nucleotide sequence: TGTGCCAGCAGTGATTGGGGCTACACCTTC. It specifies CASSDWGYTF.

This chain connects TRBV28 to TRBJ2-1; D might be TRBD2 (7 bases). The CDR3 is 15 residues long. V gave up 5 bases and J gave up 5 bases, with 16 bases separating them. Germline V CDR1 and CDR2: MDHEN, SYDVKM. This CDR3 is CASSPRGGGDNEQFF. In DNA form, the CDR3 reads TGTGCCAGCAGTCCGCGGGGAGGGGGAGACAATGAGCAGTTCTTC.

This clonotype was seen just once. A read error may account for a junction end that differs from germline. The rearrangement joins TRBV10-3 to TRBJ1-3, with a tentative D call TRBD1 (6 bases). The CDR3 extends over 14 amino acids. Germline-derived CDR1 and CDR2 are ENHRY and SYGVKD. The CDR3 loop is CATSPRGSGNTIYF. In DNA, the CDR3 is TGTGCCACCAGTCCCAGGGGCAGTGGAAACACCATATATTTT.

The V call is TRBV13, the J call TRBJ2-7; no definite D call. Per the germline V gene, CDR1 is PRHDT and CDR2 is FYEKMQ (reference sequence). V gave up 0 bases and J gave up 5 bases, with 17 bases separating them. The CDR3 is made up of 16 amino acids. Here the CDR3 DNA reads TGTGCCAGCAGCTTAGGGACAAACCTTATCCCCAACGAGCAGTACTTC. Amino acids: CASSLGTNLIPNEQYF.

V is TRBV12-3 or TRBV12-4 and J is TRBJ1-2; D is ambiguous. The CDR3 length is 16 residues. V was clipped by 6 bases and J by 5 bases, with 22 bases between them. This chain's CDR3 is CASRRRTSGSAYGYTF. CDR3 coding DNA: TGTGCCAGCAGGAGACGCACATCCGGGTCCGCTTATGGCTACACCTTC.

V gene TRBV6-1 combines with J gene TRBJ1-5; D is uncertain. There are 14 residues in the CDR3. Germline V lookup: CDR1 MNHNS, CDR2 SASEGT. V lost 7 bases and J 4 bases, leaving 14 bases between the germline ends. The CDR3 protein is CASILGRYNQPQHF. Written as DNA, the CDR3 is TGTGCCAGCATCCTCGGACGTTATAATCAGCCCCAGCATTTT.

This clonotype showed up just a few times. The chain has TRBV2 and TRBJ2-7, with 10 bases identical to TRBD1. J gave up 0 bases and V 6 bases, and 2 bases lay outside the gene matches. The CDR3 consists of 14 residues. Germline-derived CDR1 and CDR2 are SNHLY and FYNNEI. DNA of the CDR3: TGTGCCAGCAGCGACAGGGGGCCCTCCTACGAGCAGTACTTC. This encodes CASSDRGPSYEQYF.

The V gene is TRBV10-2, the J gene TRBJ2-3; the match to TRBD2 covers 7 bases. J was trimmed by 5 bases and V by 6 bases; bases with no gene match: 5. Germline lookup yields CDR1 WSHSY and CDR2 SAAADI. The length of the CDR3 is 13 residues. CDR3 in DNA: TGCGCCAGCAGAATAGCGGGCCAAGATACGCAGTATTTT. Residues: CASRIAGQDTQYF.

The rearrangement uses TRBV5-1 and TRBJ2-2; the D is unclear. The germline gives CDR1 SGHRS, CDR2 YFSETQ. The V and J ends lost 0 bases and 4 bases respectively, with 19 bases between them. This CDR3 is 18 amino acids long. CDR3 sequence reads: CASSLGAFDRASTGELFF. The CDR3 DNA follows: TGCGCCAGCAGCTTGGGCGCTTTCGACCGCGCTAGCACCGGGGAGCTGTTTTTT.

In DNA, the CDR3 is TGCAGTGCTGAAATTACAGTGAACACTGAAGCTTTCTTT. Amino acid sequence: CSAEITVNTEAFF. V usage is TRBV20-1 and J usage is TRBJ1-1; no definite D call. Per germline, CDR1 DFQATT and CDR2 SNEGSKA (reference sequence). This CDR3 contains 13 residues. V lost 5 bases and J lost 0, with 10 bases in between.

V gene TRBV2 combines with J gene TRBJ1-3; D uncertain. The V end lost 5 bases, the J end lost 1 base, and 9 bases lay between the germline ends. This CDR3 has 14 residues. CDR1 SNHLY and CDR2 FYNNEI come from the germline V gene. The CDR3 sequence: CASSPTVSGNTIYF. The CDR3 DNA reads TGTGCCAGCAGTCCGACCGTTTCTGGAAACACCATATATTTT.

The CDR3: CASSPWRTDTQYF. The DNA for the CDR3 is TGTGCCAGCTCACCATGGCGCACAGATACGCAGTATTTT. The chain carries TRBV18 and TRBJ2-3; D not certain. This CDR3 has 13 amino acids. Germline V gene data show CDR1 as KGHSH and CDR2 as LQKENI. V lost 2 bases to trimming and J lost 1 base, with 4 bases between them.

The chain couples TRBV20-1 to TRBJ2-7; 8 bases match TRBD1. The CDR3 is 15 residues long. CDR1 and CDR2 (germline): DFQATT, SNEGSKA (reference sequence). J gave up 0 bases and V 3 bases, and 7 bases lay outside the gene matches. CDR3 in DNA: TGCAGTGCTAGGGCAACAGGGGGACGCTCCTACGAGCAGTACTTC. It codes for CSARATGGRSYEQYF.